Listed below are T cell receptor beta chains from one sample, sequenced in a study of cytomegalovirus exposure and HLA in healthy donors. Libraries were prepared by immunoSEQ multiplex PCR; TCRdb keeps only in-frame clonotypes and omits some of them. The repertoire has some 150,000 clones, 65% to 85% of them found once; the top ten carry about 6.7%. The sample comprised PBMCs. Receptors originate from a woman aged 40 to 49 in good health and CMV-seropositive. Each CDR3 is given with its conserved first and last residue. D genes are given only for firm matches. The size of a clone is reported for some rows only, either as once, few or many, or as a class for expanded clones.

V gene	clone size	CDR3 length	D gene	J gene	CDR3 protein	CDR3 DNA
TRBV9	-	15	TRBD1	TRBJ1-2	CASSVRDSTNYGYTF	TGTGCCAGCAGCGTCCGGGACAGTACTAACTATGGCTACACCTTC
TRBV6-5	-	13	TRBD1	TRBJ1-2	CASRAGTGSGYTF	TGTGCCAGCAGAGCCGGGACAGGCAGTGGCTACACCTTC
TRBV18	-	15	TRBD1	TRBJ2-3	CASSATGVSTDTQYF	TGTGCCAGCTCAGCGACAGGGGTTAGCACAGATACGCAGTATTTT
TRBV7-9	-	13	-	TRBJ1-1	CASSLVRGTEAFF	TGTGCCAGCAGCTTAGTTAGGGGGACTGAAGCTTTCTTT
TRBV7-3	-	17	TRBD2	TRBJ2-3	CASSLSPSGGGTDTQYF	TGTGCCAGCAGCTTATCCCCTAGCGGGGGGGGCACAGATACGCAGTATTTT
TRBV2	-	12	-	TRBJ2-2	CASSAGVGELFF	TGTGCCAGCAGTGCGGGAGTCGGGGAGCTGTTTTTT
TRBV7-7	-	15	-	TRBJ2-1	CASSLQQSSYNEQFF	TGTGCCAGCAGCTTACAACAGAGCTCCTACAATGAGCAGTTCTTC
TRBV5-1	-	15	-	TRBJ2-3	CASSSRTDSTDTQYF	TGCGCCAGCAGCTCAAGGACAGATAGCACAGATACGCAGTATTTT
TRBV27	few	19	TRBD1	TRBJ2-1	CASRKGIFFGTGAYNEQFF	TGTGCCAGCAGAAAAGGGATATTTTTCGGGACAGGGGCCTACAATGAGCAGTTCTTC
TRBV5-4	-	16	TRBD2	TRBJ2-2	CASSAGGGPNTGELFF	TGTGCCAGCAGCGCCGGCGGGGGGCCAAACACCGGGGAGCTGTTTTTT
TRBV7-2	once	13	-	TRBJ1-1	CASSLLGGTEAFF	TGTGCCAGCAGCTTATTGGGAGGTACTGAAGCTTTCTTT
TRBV5-4	few	15	TRBD1	TRBJ1-2	CASSPTDRTNYGYTF	TGTGCCAGCAGCCCAACGGACAGGACCAACTATGGCTACACCTTC
TRBV12-5	-	15	-	TRBJ2-1	CASARDMGTYNEQFF	TGTGCTAGTGCAAGGGACATGGGGACCTACAATGAGCAGTTCTTC
TRBV4-2	-	13	TRBD1	TRBJ1-2	CASSQGTGDGYTF	TGTGCCAGCAGCCAAGGAACAGGGGATGGCTACACCTTC
TRBV4-1	-	15	TRBD1	TRBJ1-1	CASSRPRDRDTEAFF	TGCGCCAGCAGCCGACCCCGAGACAGGGACACTGAAGCTTTCTTT
TRBV27	-	16	TRBD1	TRBJ2-2	CASSFWGQGGSGELFF	TGTGCCAGCAGTTTTTGGGGACAGGGGGGGTCCGGGGAGCTGTTTTTT
TRBV29-1	-	11	-	TRBJ1-2	CSVASGYGYTF	TGCAGCGTTGCGTCGGGCTATGGCTACACCTTC
TRBV4-1	once	13	-	TRBJ2-7	CASSQFSSYEQYF	TGCGCCAGCAGCCAATTTAGCTCCTACGAGCAGTACTTC
TRBV5-4	-	17	TRBD2	TRBJ2-2	CASSSRRTSGGTGELFF	TGTGCCAGCAGCTCCAGAAGGACTAGCGGGGGTACCGGGGAGCTGTTTTTT
TRBV25-1	-	13	-	TRBJ2-7	CASSDPQGHEQYF	TGTGCCAGCAGTGATCCCCAGGGTCACGAGCAGTACTTC
TRBV6-1	-	13	-	TRBJ1-5	CASSVGGPEPQHF	TGTGCCAGCAGTGTCGGCGGTCCAGAGCCCCAGCATTTT
TRBV10-3	-	14	-	TRBJ1-2	CAISGIGQGYGYTF	TGTGCCATCAGTGGTATCGGCCAGGGCTATGGCTACACCTTC
TRBV4-1	once	15	-	TRBJ2-3	CASSQDPVAADTQYF	TGCGCCAGCAGCCAAGACCCTGTAGCAGCAGATACGCAGTATTTT
TRBV5-6	-	14	-	TRBJ2-3	CASSLLSSLDTQYF	TGTGCCAGCAGCTTGTTGTCGTCGTTAGATACGCAGTATTTT
TRBV7-9	-	14	TRBD1	TRBJ2-7	CASSPEDRAYEQYF	TGTGCCAGCAGTCCCGAGGACAGGGCGTACGAGCAGTACTTC
TRBV15	-	14	-	TRBJ2-7	CATSRDPGSYEQYF	TGTGCCACCAGCAGAGATCCAGGCTCCTACGAGCAGTACTTC
TRBV5-5	-	13	-	TRBJ1-6	CASSLDRISPLHF	TGTGCCAGCAGCTTGGACAGGATCTCACCCCTCCACTTT
TRBV5-1	-	16	TRBD2	TRBJ2-3	CASSRATSGGTDTQYF	TGCGCCAGCAGCCGCGCGACTAGCGGGGGCACAGATACGCAGTATTTT
TRBV19	-	19	-	TRBJ2-6	CASSMLRRDISSGANVLTF	TGTGCCAGTAGTATGCTTAGGAGAGATATTTCCTCTGGGGCCAACGTCCTGACTTTC
TRBV10-3	-	14	TRBD2	TRBJ2-3	CAISAAGVTDTQYF	TGTGCCATCAGTGCGGCGGGGGTCACAGATACGCAGTATTTT
TRBV5-1	-	12	-	TRBJ1-1	CASRGAGTEAFF	TGCGCCAGCAGGGGAGCCGGCACTGAAGCTTTCTTT
TRBV6-6	-	14	-	TRBJ1-4	CASSSTGLNEKLFF	TGTGCCAGCAGTTCGACAGGTCTTAATGAAAAACTGTTTTTT
TRBV7-3	once	16	TRBD2	TRBJ2-3	CASSLQAGGPGDTQYF	TGTGCCAGCAGCTTACAAGCGGGGGGGCCCGGAGATACGCAGTATTTT
TRBV28	once	16	TRBD2	TRBJ2-1	CASRVAGGPHYNEQFF	TGTGCCAGCCGAGTGGCGGGGGGCCCGCATTACAATGAGCAGTTCTTC
TRBV12-2	few	23	-	TRBJ2-2	CASRLVVMSWYRVTSVNTGELFF	TGTGCAAGTCGCTTAGTGGTCATGAGTTGGTACAGGGTGACATCCGTGAACACCGGGGAGCTGTTTTTT
TRBV6-5	-	14	TRBD1	TRBJ2-5	CASSRQGAGETQYF	TGTGCCAGCAGCCGACAGGGGGCTGGGGAGACCCAGTACTTC
TRBV6-5	-	14	TRBD1	TRBJ1-1	CASSRDRRLTEAFF	TGTGCCAGCAGTAGGGACAGGAGGTTAACTGAAGCTTTCTTT
TRBV4-1	-	17	TRBD1	TRBJ2-1	CASSQDFSAGGLNEQFF	TGCGCCAGCAGCCAAGATTTTTCGGCAGGGGGTTTGAATGAGCAGTTCTTC
TRBV18	-	15	-	TRBJ2-7	CASSPNGGPSYEQYF	TGTGCCAGCTCACCCAACGGCGGTCCCTCCTACGAGCAGTACTTC
TRBV4-1	-	16	TRBD1	TRBJ1-1	CASSPLDRGPNTEAFF	TGCGCCAGCAGCCCTCTAGACAGGGGACCGAACACTGAAGCTTTCTTT
TRBV5-4	-	15	-	TRBJ1-3	CASSLAGSAGNTIYF	TGTGCCAGCAGCTTGGCGGGGTCTGCTGGAAACACCATATATTTT
TRBV2	-	12	-	TRBJ2-7	CASSATTREQYF	TGTGCCAGCAGCGCTACGACACGCGAGCAGTACTTC
TRBV7-9	few	16	TRBD2	TRBJ2-1	CASSPRGGSSYNEQFF	TGTGCCAGCAGCCCCCGGGGGGGGAGCTCCTACAATGAGCAGTTCTTC
TRBV9	-	14	-	TRBJ1-1	CASSVVEGNTEAFF	TGTGCCAGCAGCGTAGTCGAGGGGAACACTGAAGCTTTCTTT
TRBV6-1	-	18	TRBD1	TRBJ1-2	CANSDPGGANNRIVGYTF	TGTGCCAACAGTGACCCAGGGGGCGCGAATAATCGAATTGTTGGCTACACCTTC
TRBV11-2	-	17	-	TRBJ2-5	CASSLARGNRARETQYF	TGTGCCAGCAGCTTAGCAAGGGGCAACAGGGCGCGGGAGACCCAGTACTTC
TRBV28	once	15	-	TRBJ1-2	CASSPDYRDKDGYTF	TGTGCCAGCAGTCCCGACTACCGGGACAAGGACGGCTACACCTTC